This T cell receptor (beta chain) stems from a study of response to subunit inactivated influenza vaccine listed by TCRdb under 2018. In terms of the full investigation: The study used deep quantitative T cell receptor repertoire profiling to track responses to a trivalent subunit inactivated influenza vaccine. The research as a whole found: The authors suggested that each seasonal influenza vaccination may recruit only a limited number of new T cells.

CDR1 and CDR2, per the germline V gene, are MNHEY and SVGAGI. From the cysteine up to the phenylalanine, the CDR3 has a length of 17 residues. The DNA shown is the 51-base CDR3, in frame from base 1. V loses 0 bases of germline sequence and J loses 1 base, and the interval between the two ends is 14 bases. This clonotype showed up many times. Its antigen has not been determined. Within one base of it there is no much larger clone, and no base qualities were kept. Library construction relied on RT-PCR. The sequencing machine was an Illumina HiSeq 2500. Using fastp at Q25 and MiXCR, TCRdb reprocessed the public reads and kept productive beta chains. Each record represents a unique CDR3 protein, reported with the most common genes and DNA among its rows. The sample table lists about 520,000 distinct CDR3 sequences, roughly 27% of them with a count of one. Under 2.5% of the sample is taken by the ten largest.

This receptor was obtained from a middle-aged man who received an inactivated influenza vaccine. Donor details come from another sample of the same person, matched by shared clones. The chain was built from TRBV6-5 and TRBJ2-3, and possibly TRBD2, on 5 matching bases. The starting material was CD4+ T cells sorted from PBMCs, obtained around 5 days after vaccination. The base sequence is TGTGCCAGCAGTTACTCGTTGCGAGCGGACCGCACAGATACGCAGTATTTT. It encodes CASSYSLRADRTDTQYF.